This T cell receptor beta chain was sequenced during a study of T cell responses to AZD1222 COVID-19 vaccine. Profiling relied on immunoSEQ multiplex PCR, and the TCRdb table lists in-frame clones only, not all of them. The sample shows around 110,000 clones, 80% to 90% of them seen only once. This CDR3 is built from 15 residues. V lost 0 bases and J 7 bases, leaving 13 bases between the germline ends. CDR1 and CDR2 (germline): MNHEY, SVGEGT. The rearrangement links TRBV6-2 or TRBV6-3 to TRBJ2-1; no clear D. The starting material was peripheral blood, obtained on day 0 of AZD1222 vaccination. This receptor was obtained from an adult in good health. In DNA, the CDR3 is TGTGCCAGCAGTTACTCAGTCCCAAAAAGTAATGAGCAGTTCTTC. Translation: CASSYSVPKSNEQFF.